This T cell receptor (beta chain) was documented in a study of blood T cells in healthy people across ages. About the study: Template switching picked up about one barcoded beta molecule for each two T cells.

General study findings and limits: Roughly linear declines in TCR beta diversity per million T cells occurred with age. Among long-lived donors, naive CD4+ cells were more numerous and diversity higher than in aged donors.

Primers used in a second PCR of roughly 6 to 11 cycles were a sample-barcoded 5' primer and a J-beta primer mix. TCRdb processed the 5' RACE reads anew with MiXCR; each CDR3 protein has one entry. The top ten clones hold roughly 8% of a sample with around 1.7 million distinct CDR3 sequences, 28% of them seen once. The CDR3 extends over 12 amino acids. The V gene's germline CDR1 is SEHNR and CDR2 FQNEAQ (reference sequence). With 5 bases removed from V and 5 bases from J, the gap between germline ends came to 10 bases. Remarks on this clonotype: Antigen specificity is unknown.

V is TRBV7-9 and J is TRBJ2-7, with D possibly being TRBD1 (5 bases). The sample taken for sequencing was blood. This receptor was obtained from a woman aged 25 to 39 in good health. CDR3 nucleotide sequence: TGTGCCAGCAGCCCCAGGGTTAACGAGCAGTACTTC. This sequence encodes CASSPRVNEQYF.